This T cell receptor beta chain was identified in a study of metastatic and nonmetastatic thyroid tumors. Study-level background: Patients with malignant and benign thyroid disease provided blood and tumor or nodule tissue, whose repertoires were compared. Study outcomes and limitations: Across blood and tumor, TCR beta diversity in malignant thyroid tumors was reportedly significantly higher than in benign nodules.

Original processing methods: For papillary thyroid cancer, a distant-metastasis classifier was constructed from CDR3 differences observed across clinicopathological groups. TCRdb re-clonotyped the PCR reads via MiXCR. In this record, the V and J calls reflect TCRdb's handling and not the investigators' own analysis. The sample contains roughly 20,000 clones, about 11% of which appear only once. Germline CDR1 is DFQATT and CDR2 is SNEGSKA (reference sequence). Trimming pared 5 bases from V and 1 base from J, leaving 14 bases between. This CDR3 region has 15 residues. This clone was recorded many times. What it recognizes is unknown. Until they underwent thyroid surgery, no patient had received any treatment.

The chain has TRBV20-1 and TRBJ2-2, with D possibly being TRBD1 (6 bases). Sequencing input: blood. This TCR was sampled from a female donor with papillary thyroid cancer or a benign thyroid nodule (not recorded which). Some clones in this sample may be carry-over from other donors' samples. This CDR3 reads CSAQQGLKNTGELFF. CDR3 sequence (DNA): TGCAGTGCTCAACAGGGCTTAAAGAACACCGGGGAGCTGTTTTTT.